This T cell receptor beta chain was captured by sequencing in a study of shared clonotypes between healthy human individuals. Only in-frame clones appear in the TCRdb table, and some are missing; sequencing was by immunoSEQ multiplex PCR. The repertoire has some 1,100,000 clones, about four fifths of them found once; the top ten carry 0.4% to 0.55%. The V end was cut by 5 bases, the J end by 7 bases, with 20 bases between. In germline, CDR1 is MNHNY, CDR2 SVGAGI (reference sequence). The CDR3 is made up of 15 amino acids. Sequencing was performed on memory CD4+ T cells from PBMCs. Stated subset: CD45RA-negative fraction. The origin of this receptor is a man aged 18 to 30 in good health. Some clones in this sample may be carry-over from other donors' samples. This rearrangement joins TRBV6-6 to TRBJ1-2, with D uncertain. The CDR3 here is CASSDDPRESGGYTF. The DNA of the CDR3 is TGTGCCAGCAGTGATGACCCAAGGGAATCAGGTGGCTACACCTTC.